This record concerns one TCR beta chain sequence. The antigen remains undetermined. The CDR3 sequence is 14 residues long. Looked up from germline, CDR1 is LNHDA and CDR2 is SQIVND (reference sequence). Trimming removed 5 bases at V and 3 bases at J, with 10 bases between. The PCR made use of 60 Vbeta and 13 Jbeta primers. TCRdb's copy holds only in-frame clones and misses some; the assay was immunoSEQ multiplex PCR. The data show 80,000 to 90,000 clones, around 81% seen once. The sample comes from a study of cytomegalovirus exposure and HLA in healthy donors. Findings and caveats of the study: Near-uniform donor sequencing depth was presumed by presence/absence analyses.

This chain uses TRBV19 with TRBJ2-2, with D unclear. Specimen: PBMCs. The sequence derives from a woman between 25 and 40 years old in good health and CMV-seronegative. As DNA, the CDR3 is TGTGCCAGTAGTCCTCGGGTTCACACCGGGGAGCTGTTTTTT. This gives the protein CASSPRVHTGELFF.